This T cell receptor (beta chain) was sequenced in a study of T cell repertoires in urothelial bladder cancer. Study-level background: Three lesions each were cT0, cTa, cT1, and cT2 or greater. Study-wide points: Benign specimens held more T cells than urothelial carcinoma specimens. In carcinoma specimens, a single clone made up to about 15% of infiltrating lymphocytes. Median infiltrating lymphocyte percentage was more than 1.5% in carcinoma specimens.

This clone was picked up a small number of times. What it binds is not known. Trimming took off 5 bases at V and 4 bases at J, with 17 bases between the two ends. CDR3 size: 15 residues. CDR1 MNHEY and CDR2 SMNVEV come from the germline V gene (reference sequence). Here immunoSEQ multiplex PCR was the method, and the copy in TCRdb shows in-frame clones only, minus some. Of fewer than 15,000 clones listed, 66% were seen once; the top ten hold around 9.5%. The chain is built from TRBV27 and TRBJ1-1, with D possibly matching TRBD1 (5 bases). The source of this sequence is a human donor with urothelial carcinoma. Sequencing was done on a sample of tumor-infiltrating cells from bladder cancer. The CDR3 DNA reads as TGTGCCAGCAGTAACATCGGGGGGGGGTCCACTGAAGCTTTCTTT. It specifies CASSNIGGGSTEAFF.